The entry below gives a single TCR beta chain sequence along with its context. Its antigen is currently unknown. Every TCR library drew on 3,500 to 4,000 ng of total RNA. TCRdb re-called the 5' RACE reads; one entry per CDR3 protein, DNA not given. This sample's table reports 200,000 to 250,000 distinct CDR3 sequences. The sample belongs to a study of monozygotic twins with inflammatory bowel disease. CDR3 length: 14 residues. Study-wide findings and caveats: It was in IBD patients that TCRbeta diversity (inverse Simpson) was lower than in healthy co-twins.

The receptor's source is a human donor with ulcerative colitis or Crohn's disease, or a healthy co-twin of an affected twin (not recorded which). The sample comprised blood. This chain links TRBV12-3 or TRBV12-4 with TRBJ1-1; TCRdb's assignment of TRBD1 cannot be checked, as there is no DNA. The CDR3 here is CASSLQGAYTEAFF.